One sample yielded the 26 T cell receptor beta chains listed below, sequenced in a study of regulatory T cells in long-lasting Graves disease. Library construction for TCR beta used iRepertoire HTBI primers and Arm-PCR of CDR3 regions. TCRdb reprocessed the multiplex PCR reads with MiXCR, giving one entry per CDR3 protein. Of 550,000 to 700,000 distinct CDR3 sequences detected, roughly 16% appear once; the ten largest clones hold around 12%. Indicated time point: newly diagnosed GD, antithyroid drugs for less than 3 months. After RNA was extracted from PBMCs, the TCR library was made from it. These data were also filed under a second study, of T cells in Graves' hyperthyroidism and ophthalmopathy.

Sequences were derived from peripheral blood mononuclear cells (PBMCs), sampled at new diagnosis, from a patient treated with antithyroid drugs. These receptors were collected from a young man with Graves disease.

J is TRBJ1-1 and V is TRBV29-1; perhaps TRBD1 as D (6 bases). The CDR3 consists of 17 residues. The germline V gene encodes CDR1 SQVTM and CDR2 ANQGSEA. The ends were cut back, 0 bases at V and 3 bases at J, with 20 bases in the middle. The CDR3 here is CSVEEDKGSGGDTEAFF. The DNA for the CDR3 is TGCAGCGTTGAAGAAGATAAGGGGTCTGGGGGCGACACTGAAGCTTTCTTT.

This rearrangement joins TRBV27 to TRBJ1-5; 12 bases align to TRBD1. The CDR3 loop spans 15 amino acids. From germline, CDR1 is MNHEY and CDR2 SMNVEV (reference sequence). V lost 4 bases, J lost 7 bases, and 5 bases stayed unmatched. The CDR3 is CASSSGTGGIQPQHF. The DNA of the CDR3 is TGTGCCAGCAGTTCCGGGACAGGGGGCATACAGCCCCAGCATTTT.

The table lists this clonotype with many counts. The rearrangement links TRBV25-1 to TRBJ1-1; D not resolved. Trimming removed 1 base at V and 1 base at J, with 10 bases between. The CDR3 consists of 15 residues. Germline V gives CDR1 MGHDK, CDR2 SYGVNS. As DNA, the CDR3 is TGTGCCAGCAGTGAATTAGGACGGAGGAACACTGAAGCTTTCTTT. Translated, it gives CASSELGRRNTEAFF.

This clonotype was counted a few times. The CDR3 DNA follows: TGTGCCAGCAGTCCGACGTCGTCCTGGACTAGCGCAATTGGGCAGTTCTTC. Translation gives CASSPTSSWTSAIGQFF. The chain couples TRBV6-2 or TRBV6-3 to TRBJ2-1, with 9 bases identical to TRBD2. CDR3 length: 17 residues. Germline CDR1 reads MNHEY; CDR2 reads SVGEGT. The V segment lost 5 bases and the J segment 12 bases; nucleotides outside the gene matches: 20.

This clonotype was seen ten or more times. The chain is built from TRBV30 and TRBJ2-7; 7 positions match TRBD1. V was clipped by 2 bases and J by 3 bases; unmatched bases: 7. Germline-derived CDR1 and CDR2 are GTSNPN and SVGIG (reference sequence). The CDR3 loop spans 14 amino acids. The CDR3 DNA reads TGTGCCTGGAGTTACGGACAGGTTGGCTACGAGCAGTACTTC. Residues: CAWSYGQVGYEQYF.

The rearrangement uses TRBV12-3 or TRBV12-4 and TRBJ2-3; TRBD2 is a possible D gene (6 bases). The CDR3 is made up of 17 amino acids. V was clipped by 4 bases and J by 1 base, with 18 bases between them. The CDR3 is CASSSPSGTPRTDTQYF. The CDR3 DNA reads TGTGCCAGCAGTTCTCCATCCGGGACTCCGCGCACAGATACGCAGTATTTT.

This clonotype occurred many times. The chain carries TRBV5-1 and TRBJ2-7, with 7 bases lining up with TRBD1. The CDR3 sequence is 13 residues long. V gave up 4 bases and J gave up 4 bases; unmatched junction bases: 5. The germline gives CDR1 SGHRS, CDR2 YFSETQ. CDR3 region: CASSMDRRYEQYF. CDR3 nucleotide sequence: TGCGCCAGCAGCATGGACAGGCGATACGAGCAGTACTTC.

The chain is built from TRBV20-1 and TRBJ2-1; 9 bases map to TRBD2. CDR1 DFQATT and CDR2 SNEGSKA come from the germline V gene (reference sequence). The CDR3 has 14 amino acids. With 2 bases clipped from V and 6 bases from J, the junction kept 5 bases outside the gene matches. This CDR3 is CSARIAGGTNEQFF. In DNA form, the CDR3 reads TGCAGTGCTAGAATTGCGGGAGGGACCAATGAGCAGTTCTTC.

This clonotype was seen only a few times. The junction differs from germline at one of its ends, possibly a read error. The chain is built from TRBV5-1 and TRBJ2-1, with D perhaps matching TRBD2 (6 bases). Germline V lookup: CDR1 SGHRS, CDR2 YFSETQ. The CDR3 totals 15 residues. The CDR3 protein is CASSVGGNPGNEQFF. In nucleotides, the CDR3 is TGTGCCAGCAGCGTCGGCGGGAACCCCGGGAATGAGCAGTTCTTC. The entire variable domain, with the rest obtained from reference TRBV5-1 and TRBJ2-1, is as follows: KAGVTQTPRYLIKTRGQQVTLSCSPISGHRSVSWYQQTPGQGLQFLFEYFSETQRNKGNFPGRFSGRQFSNSRSEMNVSTLELGDSALYLCASSVGGNPGNEQFFGPGTRLTVL.

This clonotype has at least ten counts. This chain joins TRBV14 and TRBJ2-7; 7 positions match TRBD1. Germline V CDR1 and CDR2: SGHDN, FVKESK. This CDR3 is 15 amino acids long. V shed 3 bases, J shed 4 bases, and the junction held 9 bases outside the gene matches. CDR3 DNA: TGTGCCAGCAGCCACGAAGACAGGGTAACGTACGAGCAGTACTTC. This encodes CASSHEDRVTYEQYF. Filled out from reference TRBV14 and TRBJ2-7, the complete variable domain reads EAGVTQFPSHSVIEKGQTVTLRCDPISGHDNLYWYRRVMGKEIKFLLHFVKESKQDESGMPNNRFLAERTGGTYSTLKVQPAELEDSGVYFCASSHEDRVTYEQYFGPGTRLTVT.

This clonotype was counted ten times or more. Written as DNA, the CDR3 is TGCAGTGCTAGGGTGGCAGGCGACCGGGAGCAGTACTTC. This gives the protein CSARVAGDREQYF. The rearrangement uses TRBV20-1 and TRBJ2-7; D call uncertain. The CDR3 totals 13 residues. CDR1 is DFQATT, CDR2 SNEGSKA, per germline (reference sequence). Between the trimmed V and J ends, which lost 3 bases and 7 bases, there was a span of 16 bases.

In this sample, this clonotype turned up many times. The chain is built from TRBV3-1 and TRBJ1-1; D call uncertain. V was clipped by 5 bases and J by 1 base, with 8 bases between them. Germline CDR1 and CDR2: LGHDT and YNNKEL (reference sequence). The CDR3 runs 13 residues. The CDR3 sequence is CASSAAGNTEAFF. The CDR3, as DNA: TGTGCCAGCAGCGCCGCCGGGAACACTGAAGCTTTCTTT.

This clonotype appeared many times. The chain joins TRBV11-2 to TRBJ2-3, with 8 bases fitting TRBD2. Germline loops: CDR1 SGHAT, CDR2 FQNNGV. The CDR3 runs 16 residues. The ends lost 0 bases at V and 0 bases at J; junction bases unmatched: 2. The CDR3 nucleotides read TGTGCCAGCAGCTTAGAGGCTAGCGGGAGCACAGATACGCAGTATTTT. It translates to CASSLEASGSTDTQYF.

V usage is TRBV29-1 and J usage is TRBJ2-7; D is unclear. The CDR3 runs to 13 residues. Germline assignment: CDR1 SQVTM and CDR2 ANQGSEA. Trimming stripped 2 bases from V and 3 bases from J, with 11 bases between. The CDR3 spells CSVETLVSYEQYF. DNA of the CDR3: TGCAGCGTTGAAACTCTCGTCAGCTACGAGCAGTACTTC.

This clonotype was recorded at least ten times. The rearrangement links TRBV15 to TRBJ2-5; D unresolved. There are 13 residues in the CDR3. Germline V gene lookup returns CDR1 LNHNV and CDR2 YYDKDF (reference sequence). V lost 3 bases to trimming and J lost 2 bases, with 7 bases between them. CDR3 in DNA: TGTGCCACCAGCAGGGAAAGGCAAGAGACCCAGTACTTC. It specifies CATSRERQETQYF.

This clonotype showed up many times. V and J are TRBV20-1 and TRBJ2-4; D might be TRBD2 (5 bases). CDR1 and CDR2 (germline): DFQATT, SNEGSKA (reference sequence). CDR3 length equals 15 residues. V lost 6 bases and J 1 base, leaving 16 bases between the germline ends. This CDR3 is CSASPPGLAKNIQYF. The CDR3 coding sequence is TGCAGTGCCTCACCCCCGGGGTTGGCCAAAAACATTCAGTACTTC.

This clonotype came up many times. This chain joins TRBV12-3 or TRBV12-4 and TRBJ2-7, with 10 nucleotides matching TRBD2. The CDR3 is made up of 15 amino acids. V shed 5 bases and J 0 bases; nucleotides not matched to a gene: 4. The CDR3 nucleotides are TGTGCCAGCAGTGGTAGCGGGAGGCCCTCCTACGAGCAGTACTTC. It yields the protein CASSGSGRPSYEQYF.

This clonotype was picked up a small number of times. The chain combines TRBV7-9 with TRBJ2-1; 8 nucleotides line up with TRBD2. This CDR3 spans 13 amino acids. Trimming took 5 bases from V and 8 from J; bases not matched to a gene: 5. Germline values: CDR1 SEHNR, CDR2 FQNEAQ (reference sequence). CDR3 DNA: TGTGCCAGCAGCCGGGGGGGCGGGGATGAGCAGTTCTTC. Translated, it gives CASSRGGGDEQFF.

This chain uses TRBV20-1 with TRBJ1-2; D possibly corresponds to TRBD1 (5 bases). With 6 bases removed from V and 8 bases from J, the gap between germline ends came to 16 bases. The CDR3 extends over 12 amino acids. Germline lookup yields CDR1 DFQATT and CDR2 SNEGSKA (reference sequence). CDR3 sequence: CSATGGRGGYTF. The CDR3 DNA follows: TGCAGTGCGACCGGGGGGAGGGGCGGCTACACCTTC.

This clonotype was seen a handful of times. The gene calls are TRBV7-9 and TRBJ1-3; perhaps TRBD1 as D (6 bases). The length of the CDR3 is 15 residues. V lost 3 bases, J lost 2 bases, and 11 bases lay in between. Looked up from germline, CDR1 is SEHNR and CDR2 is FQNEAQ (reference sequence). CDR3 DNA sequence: TGTGCCAGCAGCTTCTACAGGGCTCCTGGAAACACCATATATTTT. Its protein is CASSFYRAPGNTIYF.

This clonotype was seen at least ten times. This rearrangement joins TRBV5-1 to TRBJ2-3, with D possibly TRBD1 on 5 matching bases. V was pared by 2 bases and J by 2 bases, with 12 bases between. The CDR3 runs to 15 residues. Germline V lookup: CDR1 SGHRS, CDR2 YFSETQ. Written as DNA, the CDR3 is TGCGCCAGCAGCTTTCCCAGGGTAAACACAGATACGCAGTATTTT. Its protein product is CASSFPRVNTDTQYF.

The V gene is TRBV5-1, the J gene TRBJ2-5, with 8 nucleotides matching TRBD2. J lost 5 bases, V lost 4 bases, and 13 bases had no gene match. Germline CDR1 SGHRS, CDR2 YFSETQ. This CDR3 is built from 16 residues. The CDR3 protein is CASSPGTGGPTETQYF. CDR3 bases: TGCGCCAGCAGCCCTGGTACGGGAGGGCCCACTGAGACCCAGTACTTC.

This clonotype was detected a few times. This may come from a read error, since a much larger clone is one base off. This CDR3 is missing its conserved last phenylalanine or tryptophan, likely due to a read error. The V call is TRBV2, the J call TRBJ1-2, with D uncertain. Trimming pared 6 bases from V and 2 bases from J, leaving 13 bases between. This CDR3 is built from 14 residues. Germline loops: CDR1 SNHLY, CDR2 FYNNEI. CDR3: CASRPGSANYGYTS. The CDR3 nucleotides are TGTGCCAGCAGGCCCGGGTCTGCGAACTATGGCTACACCTCC.

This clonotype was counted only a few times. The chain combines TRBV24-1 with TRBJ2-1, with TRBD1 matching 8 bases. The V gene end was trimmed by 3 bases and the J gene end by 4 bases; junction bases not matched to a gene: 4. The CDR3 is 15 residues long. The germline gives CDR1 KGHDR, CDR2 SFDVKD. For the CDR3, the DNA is TGTGCCACCAGTGATCCCGGGACAGGATACAATGAGCAGTTCTTC. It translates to CATSDPGTGYNEQFF.

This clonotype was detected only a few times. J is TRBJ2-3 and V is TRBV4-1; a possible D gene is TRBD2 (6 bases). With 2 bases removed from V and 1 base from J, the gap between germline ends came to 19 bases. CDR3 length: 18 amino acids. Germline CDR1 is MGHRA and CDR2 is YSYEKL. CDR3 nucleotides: TGCGCCAGCAGCCAATCGCTCGTTTTGCGGGGTGGCACAGATACGCAGTATTTT. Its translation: CASSQSLVLRGGTDTQYF.

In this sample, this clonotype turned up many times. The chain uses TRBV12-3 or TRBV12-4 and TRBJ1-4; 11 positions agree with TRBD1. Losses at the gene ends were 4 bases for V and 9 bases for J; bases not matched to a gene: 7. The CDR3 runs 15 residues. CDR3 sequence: CASSSQDRGRKKLFF. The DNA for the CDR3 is TGTGCCAGCAGTTCCCAGGACAGGGGGCGTAAAAAACTGTTTTTT.